This T cell receptor (beta chain) was obtained from a study of cytomegalovirus exposure and HLA in healthy donors. Overall study findings and caveats: A later analysis revealed that TCR association rates differed between HLA loci, peaking at DRB1 and bottoming out at HLA-C.

Amplification used 60 Vbeta primers and 13 Jbeta primers. Profiled with immunoSEQ multiplex PCR; TCRdb holds only in-frame clones, not every one. The table records about 140,000 clones, approximately 80% of them present only once. Germline lookup yields CDR1 SQVTM and CDR2 ANQGSEA. V lost 2 bases and J lost 2, with 16 bases in between. The CDR3 runs to 15 residues. Notes on this clone: As yet, its antigen is unknown.

The sequenced sample consisted of PBMCs. This TCR was recovered from a woman in her forties or fifties in good health and CMV-seropositive. The chain combines TRBV29-1 with TRBJ2-7; TRBD1 is a possible D gene (7 bases). CDR3 in DNA: TGCAGCGTTGAAAAGGAGGGACAGAGACCCTACGAGCAGTACTTC. It codes for CSVEKEGQRPYEQYF.